These 10 T cell receptor beta chains were all obtained from the same sample, sequenced in a study of sequential checkpoint blockade in melanoma. Indicated treatment: randomized to nivolumab then ipilimumab (arm A) or the reverse (arm B). Repertoires were generated with immunoSEQ multiplex PCR, while TCRdb's copy carries only in-frame clones and drops some. The sample has around 6,200 clones, 25% to 30% seen once. Sequences were derived from tumor tissue (inferred from file names), sampled from a patient given nivolumab and ipilimumab in sequence. These receptors came from a human donor with melanoma.

The rearrangement uses TRBV6-7 and TRBJ2-1, with 14 bases that match TRBD2. TRBV6-7 is an open reading frame whose function is uncertain. This CDR3 is 19 amino acids long. J was trimmed by 4 bases and V by 7 bases; bases with no gene match: 15. CDR3 amino acids: CASTLNPPGLAGGYNEQFF. CDR3 coding DNA: TGTGCCAGCACCTTAAATCCCCCCGGACTAGCGGGGGGTTACAATGAGCAGTTCTTC.

V is TRBV29-1 and J is TRBJ2-2, with D possibly being TRBD1 (5 bases). V was pared by 5 bases and J by 5 bases, with 15 bases between. The germline V gene has CDR1 SQVTM and CDR2 ANQGSEA. The CDR3 spans 14 residues. In nucleotides, the CDR3 is TGCAGCGTTATGGGGCAGGGTCGGACCGGGGAGCTGTTTTTT. Its translation is CSVMGQGRTGELFF.

This clone was observed at least ten times. The chain carries TRBV11-3 and TRBJ1-4; 9 bases align to TRBD1. V trimming: 5 bases; J trimming: 8 bases; junction bases outside the gene matches: 9. Per the germline V gene, CDR1 is SGHNT and CDR2 is YENEEA. The CDR3 has 15 amino acids. The CDR3 DNA is TGTGCCAGCAGCCCGTTTCCCGGGACAGGGGAAAAACTGTTTTTT. Encoded protein: CASSPFPGTGEKLFF.

This clone was counted only a few times. This chain joins TRBV5-1 and TRBJ1-6; tentative D call: TRBD1 (6 bases). Germline-derived CDR1 and CDR2 are SGHRS and YFSETQ. There are 15 residues in the CDR3. The V gene lost 0 bases and the J gene lost 9 bases, with 13 bases spanning the gap. CDR3 bases: TGCGCCAGCAGCTTGGCCGACAGGCGGGGTTCACCCCTCCACTTT. Translation gives CASSLADRRGSPLHF.

The rearrangement links TRBV18 to TRBJ2-7; no reliable D call. The V gene lost 6 bases and the J gene lost 0 bases, with 24 bases spanning the gap. The CDR3 is 18 amino acids. Germline assignment: CDR1 KGHSH and CDR2 LQKENI. The CDR3 protein is CASSRSAPTGSYSYEQYF. CDR3 bases: TGTGCCAGCTCTCGCTCAGCCCCTACCGGGTCCTACTCCTACGAGCAGTACTTC.

This clone was observed a handful of times. The chain couples TRBV6-8 to TRBJ2-4, with a tentative D call TRBD1 (6 bases). Trimming took 6 bases from V and 2 from J, leaving 23 bases between them. This CDR3 has 18 residues. In germline, CDR1 is MNHGY, CDR2 SAAAGT. This chain's CDR3 is CASSLSGRGGWTKNIQYF. DNA for the CDR3: TGTGCCAGCAGCCTTTCGGGCAGGGGCGGATGGACCAAAAACATTCAGTACTTC.

Relative to its sample, this clone is medium-sized. The V call is TRBV11-3, the J call TRBJ2-7; TRBD1 agrees at 9 bases. The CDR3 has 14 residues. V shed 5 bases, J shed 3 bases, and the junction held 5 bases outside the gene matches. Per germline, CDR1 SGHNT and CDR2 YENEEA. The DNA of the CDR3 is TGTGCCAGCAGCCTAACAGGGGGCGGCTACGAGCAGTACTTC. Translation gives CASSLTGGGYEQYF.

This clone has a handful of counts. The rearrangement uses TRBV6-8 and TRBJ1-1, with a weak D call TRBD1 (5 bases). Germline assignment: CDR1 MNHGY and CDR2 SAAAGT. The V gene lost 6 bases and the J gene lost 6 bases, with 11 bases spanning the gap. The CDR3 totals 12 residues. The CDR3 here is CASSHVGPEAFF. The CDR3 nucleotides are TGTGCCAGCAGCCACGTGGGGCCTGAAGCTTTCTTT.

This clone qualifies as medium-sized. The chain recombines TRBV11-3 with TRBJ2-5; 7 bases line up with TRBD2. Germline CDR1 and CDR2: SGHNT and YENEEA. The CDR3 runs 14 residues. V lost 5 bases to trimming and J lost 2 bases; unmatched junction nucleotides: 5. The CDR3 DNA reads as TGTGCCAGCAGCAGTATCGGGGGGCAAGAGACCCAGTACTTC. Encoded protein: CASSSIGGQETQYF.

In this sample, this clone turned up a few times. The chain joins TRBV6-7 to TRBJ2-3; no clear D. TRBV6-7 is known as an ORF, though its function is uncertain. The CDR3 length is 11 residues. The V gene lost 6 bases and the J gene lost 2 bases, with 3 bases spanning the gap. The CDR3 nucleotides read TGTGCCAGCAGCCACACAGATACGCAGTATTTT. It specifies CASSHTDTQYF.